A selection of T cell receptor beta chains follows, all from one sample in a study of OX40 agonist ivuxolimab in advanced cancers. Method: immunoSEQ multiplex PCR; TCRdb's copy keeps in-frame clones and lacks some. The sample lists roughly 18,000 clones; around two thirds were seen once. Sequencing was performed on CD4+ or CD8+ T cells sorted from blood, taken in a trial of the OX40 agonist ivuxolimab. The receptors were gathered from an adult with an advanced solid tumor such as melanoma, head and neck, liver or kidney cancer. CDR3s include the opening cysteine and the closing phenylalanine or tryptophan. A D gene is named only where the DNA matches it firmly. A row's size may be missing; if present it is once, few, many or a size class.

V	size	D	J	DNA	CDR3
TRBV2	few	TRBD1	TRBJ2-1	TGTGCCAGCATCGGGACAGGGGAGTTGAAGACTAGCGTATACAATGAGCAGTTCTTC	CASIGTGELKTSVYNEQFF
TRBV6-4	.	.	TRBJ2-3	TGTGCCAGCAGCGGTGGGGCTGGCACAGATACGCAGTATTTT	CASSGGAGTDTQYF
TRBV27	medium-sized	.	TRBJ1-1	TGTGCCAGCAGTTTATCCGTGACCATGAACACTGAAGCTTTCTTT	CASSLSVTMNTEAFF
TRBV6-5	few	.	TRBJ2-7	TGTGCCAGCAGTTACTCGTCAGGGGACCTTCGGAACGAGCAGTACTTC	CASSYSSGDLRNEQYF
TRBV5-1	medium-sized	.	TRBJ2-7	TGCGCCAGCAGCTTGGTCCAGTACGAGCAGTACTTC	CASSLVQYEQYF
TRBV28	.	.	TRBJ2-3	TGTGCCAGCAGTTTATGGGGGCCTAGCACAGATACGCAGTATTTT	CASSLWGPSTDTQYF
TRBV15	.	TRBD1	TRBJ1-5	TGTGCCACCAGCCGGGACAGGGGAAATCAGCCCCAGCATTTT	CATSRDRGNQPQHF
TRBV6-1	medium-sized	TRBD1	TRBJ2-7	TGTGCCAGCAGTGGGGACAGCCACTACGAGCAGTACTTC	CASSGDSHYEQYF
TRBV5-6	medium-sized	TRBD2	TRBJ2-1	TGTGCCACCCAGAGCGGGGATTCGAGAAATGAGCAGTTCTTC	CATQSGDSRNEQFF
TRBV4-2	once	.	TRBJ2-1	TGTGCCAGCAGCCCTTCTCGCGGGGCATACAATGAGCAGTTCTTC	CASSPSRGAYNEQFF
TRBV27	.	TRBD1	TRBJ2-7	TGTGCCAGCAGCCGCCCGCCCGGGACAGGGCACCCCTACGAGCAGTACTTC	CASSRPPGTGHPYEQYF
TRBV10-1	few	TRBD1	TRBJ1-1	TGCGCCAGCAGTGAGGAGGGACAGGGGGCCGACACTGAAGCTTTCTTT	CASSEEGQGADTEAFF
TRBV6-1	.	.	TRBJ2-5	TGTGCCAGCAGTTCTAGTAGGGGATCCCAAGAGACCCAGTACTTC	CASSSSRGSQETQYF
TRBV13	few	.	TRBJ1-2	TGTGCCAGCAGCTGGGGGAAGGCGCTTGGCTACACCTTC	CASSWGKALGYTF
TRBV5-4	.	TRBD2	TRBJ2-2	TGTGCCAGCAGCTTGGATACTAGCGGGATAATCGGGGAGCTGTTTTTT	CASSLDTSGIIGELFF
TRBV5-1	.	.	TRBJ2-7	TGCGCCAGCAGCTTGAACCCCTACGAGCAGTACTTC	CASSLNPYEQYF
TRBV30	.	.	TRBJ2-1	TGTGCCTGCGCACAGGACCCTGGGGGCTACGAGCAGTTCTTC	CACAQDPGGYEQFF
TRBV30	.	.	TRBJ1-2	TGTGCCTGGATTGAGGGGTATGGCTACACCTTC	CAWIEGYGYTF
TRBV6-5	.	TRBD2	TRBJ2-3	TGTGCCAGCAGTGAATGGACTAGCGGGGATACGCAGTATTTT	CASSEWTSGDTQYF
TRBV15	.	TRBD2	TRBJ2-2	TGTGCCACCAGCACGGGACTAGAAACCGGGGAGCTGTTTTTT	CATSTGLETGELFF
TRBV2	once	TRBD1	TRBJ1-2	TGTGCCAGCAGTGAAGGCCGGGACAGCGATAACTATGGCTACACCTTC	CASSEGRDSDNYGYTF
TRBV29-1	.	.	TRBJ2-3	TGCAGCGTACTCACAGGCTCAGATACGCAGTATTTT	CSVLTGSDTQYF
TRBV6-6	.	.	TRBJ2-1	TGTGCCAGCAGTTACTCGATAGAGAACTACAATGAGCAGTTCTTC	CASSYSIENYNEQFF
TRBV2	.	TRBD1	TRBJ1-1	TGTGCCACCCCGACAGGGCACACTGAAGCTTTCTTT	CATPTGHTEAFF
TRBV6-1	.	.	TRBJ2-7	TGTGCCAGCAGTGAAGGACCCTCCTACGAGCAGTACTTC	CASSEGPSYEQYF
TRBV5-6	.	TRBD1	TRBJ2-7	TGTGCCAGCAGCCGGTGGACAGGGGGCTCCTACGAGCAGTACTTC	CASSRWTGGSYEQYF
TRBV27	.	.	TRBJ2-1	TGTGCCAGCAGTTTCGGCAGATACAATGAGCAGTTCTTC	CASSFGRYNEQFF
TRBV28	.	TRBD1	TRBJ1-2	TGTGCCAGCATCTCACAGAACAGGGGGCCTGGCTACACCTTC	CASISQNRGPGYTF
TRBV14	once	.	TRBJ1-2	TGTGCCAGCAGCCAAGATCTCGGACCGGGTACGGACTATGGCTACACCTTC	CASSQDLGPGTDYGYTF
TRBV10-3	few	.	TRBJ1-6	TGTGCCATCCTCCAGGTTAGCTCCTATAATTCACCCCTCCACTTT	CAILQVSSYNSPLHF
TRBV9	.	TRBD2	TRBJ2-7	TGTGCCAGCAGCGTAGGGAGCGGGAGTAGGAACGAGCAGTACTTC	CASSVGSGSRNEQYF
TRBV19	medium-sized	.	TRBJ2-7	TGTGCCAGTAGTCCCTTCCCCGGACTGTACGAGCAGTACTTC	CASSPFPGLYEQYF
TRBV28	once	TRBD2	TRBJ2-7	TGTGCCAGCAGCCAGACTAGCGAGTACGAGCAGTACTTC	CASSQTSEYEQYF
TRBV27	.	.	TRBJ1-1	TGTGCCAGCAGTTTAACAGCCTCTGGGGACACTGAAGCTTTCTTT	CASSLTASGDTEAFF
TRBV19	.	.	TRBJ2-1	TGTGCCAGTAGTATAAACTCCTACAATGAGCAGTTCTTC	CASSINSYNEQFF
TRBV5-4	.	.	TRBJ1-4	TGTGCCAGCAGTTTAGGGCGGGCTGAAAAACTGTTTTTT	CASSLGRAEKLFF
TRBV7-9	.	.	TRBJ2-7	TGTGCCAGCAGCTTAGGAAACGAGCAGTACTTC	CASSLGNEQYF
TRBV13	once	TRBD1	TRBJ1-1	TGTGCCAGCAGCACCCGACAGGGGGGGAACACTGAAGCTTTCTTT	CASSTRQGGNTEAFF
TRBV6-5	.	TRBD1	TRBJ2-7	TGTGCCAGCAGTGGGGACAGGGGCTACGAGCAGTACTTC	CASSGDRGYEQYF
TRBV10-1	.	.	TRBJ2-3	TGCGCCAGCAGTGAGCCCTCTACAGATACGCAGTATTTT	CASSEPSTDTQYF